This TCR beta chain was recovered during a study of T cell responses to AZD1222 COVID-19 vaccine. Libraries were prepared by immunoSEQ multiplex PCR; TCRdb keeps only in-frame clonotypes and omits some of them. The sample lists under 130,000 clones, 90% seen once, with 4.5% to 5.5% in the top ten. CDR1 is SGDLS, CDR2 YYNGEE, per germline. V shed 4 bases, J shed 1 base, and the junction held 9 bases outside the gene matches. CDR3 length: 16 residues. There are a few counts of this clone. This rearrangement joins TRBV9 to TRBJ2-3; TRBD2 matches 7 bases. This clonotype was sampled from an adult in good health. Specimen: peripheral blood, collected on day 0 of AZD1222 vaccination. As DNA, the CDR3 is TGTGCCAGCAGCCCAGGTCAGGCGGGGGGCACAGATACGCAGTATTTT. Amino acid sequence: CASSPGQAGGTDTQYF.